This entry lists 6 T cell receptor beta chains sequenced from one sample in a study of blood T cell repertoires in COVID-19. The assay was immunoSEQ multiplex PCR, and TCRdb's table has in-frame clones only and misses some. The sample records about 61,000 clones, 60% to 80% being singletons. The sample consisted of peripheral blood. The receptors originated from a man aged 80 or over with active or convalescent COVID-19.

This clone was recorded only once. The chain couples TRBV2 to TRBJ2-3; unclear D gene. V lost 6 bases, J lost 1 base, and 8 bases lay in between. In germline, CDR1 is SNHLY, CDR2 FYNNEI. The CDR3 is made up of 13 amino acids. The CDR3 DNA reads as TGTGCCAGCAGCCCCAGCGGCACAGATACGCAGTATTTT. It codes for CASSPSGTDTQYF.

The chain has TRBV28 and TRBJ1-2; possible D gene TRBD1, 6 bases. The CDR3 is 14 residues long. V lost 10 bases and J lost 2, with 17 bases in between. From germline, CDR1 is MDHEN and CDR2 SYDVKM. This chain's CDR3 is CATTSTGTNYGYTF. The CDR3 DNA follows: TGTGCCACCACCTCCACCGGGACAAACTATGGCTACACCTTC.

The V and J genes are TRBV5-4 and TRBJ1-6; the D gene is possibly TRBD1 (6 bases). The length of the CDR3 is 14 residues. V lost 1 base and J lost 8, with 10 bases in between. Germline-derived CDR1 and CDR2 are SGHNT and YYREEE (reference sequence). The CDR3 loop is CASSLQGLDSPLHF. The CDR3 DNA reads TGTGCCAGCAGCTTGCAGGGGCTAGATTCACCCCTCCACTTT.

The CDR3 DNA reads TGTGCCAGCAGCTTGACAGGGGACAGCCAGCCCCAGCATTTT. It is translated as CASSLTGDSQPQHF. The chain carries TRBV7-9 and TRBJ1-5, with TRBD1 identical over 8 bases. Germline values: CDR1 SEHNR, CDR2 FQNEAQ (reference sequence). This CDR3 has 14 residues. With V trimmed by 3 bases and J by 7 bases, 5 bases remained unmatched.

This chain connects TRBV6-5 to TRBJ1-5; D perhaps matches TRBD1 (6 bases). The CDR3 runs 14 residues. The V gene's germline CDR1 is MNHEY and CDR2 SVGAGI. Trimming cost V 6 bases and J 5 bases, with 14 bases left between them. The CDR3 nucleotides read TGTGCCAGCAGCCAGTCGGACAGTCATCAGCCCCAGCATTTT. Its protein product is CASSQSDSHQPQHF.

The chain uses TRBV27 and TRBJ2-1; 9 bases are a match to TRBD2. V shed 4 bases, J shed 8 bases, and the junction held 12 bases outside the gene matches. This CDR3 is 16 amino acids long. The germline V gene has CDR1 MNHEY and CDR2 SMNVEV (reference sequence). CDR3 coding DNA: TGTGCCAGCAGTTCGCTAGCGGGACTCGGACGCGATGAGCAGTTCTTC. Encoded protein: CASSSLAGLGRDEQFF.